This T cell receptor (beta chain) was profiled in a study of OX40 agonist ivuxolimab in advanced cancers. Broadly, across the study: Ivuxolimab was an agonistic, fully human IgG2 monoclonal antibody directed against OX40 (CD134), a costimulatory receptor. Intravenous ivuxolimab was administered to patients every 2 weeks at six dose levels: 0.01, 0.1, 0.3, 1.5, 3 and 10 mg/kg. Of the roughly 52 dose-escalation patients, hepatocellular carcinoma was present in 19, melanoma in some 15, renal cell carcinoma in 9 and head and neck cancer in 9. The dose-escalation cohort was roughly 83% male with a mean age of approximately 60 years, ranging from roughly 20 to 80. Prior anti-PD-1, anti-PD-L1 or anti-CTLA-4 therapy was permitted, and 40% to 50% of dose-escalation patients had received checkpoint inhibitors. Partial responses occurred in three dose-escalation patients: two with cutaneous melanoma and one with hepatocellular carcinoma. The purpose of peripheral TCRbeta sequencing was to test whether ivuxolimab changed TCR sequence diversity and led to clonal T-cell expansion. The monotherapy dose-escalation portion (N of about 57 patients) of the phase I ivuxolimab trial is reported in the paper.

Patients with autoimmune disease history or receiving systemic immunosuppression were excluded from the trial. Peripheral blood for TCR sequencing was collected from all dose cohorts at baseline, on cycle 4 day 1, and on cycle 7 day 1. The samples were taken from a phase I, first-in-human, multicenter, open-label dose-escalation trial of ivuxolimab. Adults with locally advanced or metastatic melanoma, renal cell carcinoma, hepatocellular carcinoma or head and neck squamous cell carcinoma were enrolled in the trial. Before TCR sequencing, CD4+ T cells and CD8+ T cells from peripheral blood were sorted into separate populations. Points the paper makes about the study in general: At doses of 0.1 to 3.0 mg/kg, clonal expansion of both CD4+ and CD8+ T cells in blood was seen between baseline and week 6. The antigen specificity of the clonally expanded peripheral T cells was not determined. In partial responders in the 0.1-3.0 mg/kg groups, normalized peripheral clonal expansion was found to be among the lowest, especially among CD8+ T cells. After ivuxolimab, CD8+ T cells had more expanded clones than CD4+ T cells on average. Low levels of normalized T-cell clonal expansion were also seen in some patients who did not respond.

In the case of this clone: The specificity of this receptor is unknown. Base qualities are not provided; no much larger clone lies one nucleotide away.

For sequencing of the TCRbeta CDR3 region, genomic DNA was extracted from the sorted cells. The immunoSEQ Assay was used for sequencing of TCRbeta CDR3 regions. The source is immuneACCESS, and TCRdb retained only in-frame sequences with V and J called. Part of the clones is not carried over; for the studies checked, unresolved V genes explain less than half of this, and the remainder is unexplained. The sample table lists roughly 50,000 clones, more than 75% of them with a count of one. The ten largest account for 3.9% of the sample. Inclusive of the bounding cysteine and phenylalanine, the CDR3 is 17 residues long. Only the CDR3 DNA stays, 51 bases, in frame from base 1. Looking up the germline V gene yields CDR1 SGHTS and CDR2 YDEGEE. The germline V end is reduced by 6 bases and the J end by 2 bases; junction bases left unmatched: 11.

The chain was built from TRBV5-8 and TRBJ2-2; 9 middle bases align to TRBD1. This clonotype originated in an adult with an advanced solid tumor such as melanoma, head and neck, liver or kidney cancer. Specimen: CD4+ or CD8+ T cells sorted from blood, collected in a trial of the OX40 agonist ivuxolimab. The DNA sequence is TGTGCCAGCATCCGGACAGGGGATCCCTCCAACACCGGGGAGCTGTTTTTT. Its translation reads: CASIRTGDPSNTGELFF.